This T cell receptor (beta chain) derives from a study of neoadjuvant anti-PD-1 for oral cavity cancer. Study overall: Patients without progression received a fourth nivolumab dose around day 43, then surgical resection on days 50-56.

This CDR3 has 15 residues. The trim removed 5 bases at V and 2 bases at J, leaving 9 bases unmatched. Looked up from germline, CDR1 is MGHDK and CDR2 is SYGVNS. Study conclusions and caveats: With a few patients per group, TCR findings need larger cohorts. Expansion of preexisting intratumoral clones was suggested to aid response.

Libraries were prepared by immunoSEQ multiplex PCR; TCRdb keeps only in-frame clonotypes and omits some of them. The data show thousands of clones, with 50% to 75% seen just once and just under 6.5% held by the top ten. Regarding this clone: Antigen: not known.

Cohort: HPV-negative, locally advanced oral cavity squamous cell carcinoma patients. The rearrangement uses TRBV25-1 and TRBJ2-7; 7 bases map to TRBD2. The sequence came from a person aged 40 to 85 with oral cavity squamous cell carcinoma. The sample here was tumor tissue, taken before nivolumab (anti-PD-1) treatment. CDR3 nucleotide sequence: TGTGCCAGCAGTAGGAAGGCGGGAGTGGCCTACGAGCAGTACTTC. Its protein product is CASSRKAGVAYEQYF.